The clone carrying this TCR beta chain was seen at least ten times. The trim removed 3 bases at V and 2 bases at J, leaving 7 bases unmatched. CDR1 is SGDLS and CDR2 is YYNGEE in the germline V gene. This CDR3 is built from 15 residues. Time point here: sample taken at primary tumor resection. Researchers sequenced whole RNA taken from tumor, nontumor lung or frozen PBMC without sorting. A total of under 80 untreated early-stage non-small cell lung cancer patients served as donors. TCRdb fed the 5' RACE reads into MiXCR, producing one record per CDR3 protein. The sample contains around 48,000 distinct CDR3 sequences, roughly 5% of which appear only once. This entry is derived from a study of spatial heterogeneity in lung cancer. Study-wide context: Each time, sequencing found more beta-chain sequences than alpha-chain sequences. Combinations of a unique TCR and a UMI were tallied in raw reads, and on average each appeared more than ten times.

This receptor was taken from a male donor with early-stage non-small cell lung cancer. The rearrangement links TRBV9 to TRBJ2-7; 8 bases fit TRBD1. Source: PBMCs, taken at surgery. CDR3 protein: CASSAAPGQAYEQYF. The CDR3 nucleotides read TGTGCCAGCAGCGCCGCCCCGGGACAGGCCTACGAGCAGTACTTC.